This TCR beta chain was profiled in a study of T cells in tumors after PD-1 blockade. Study-wide background: On average, tumor samples gave more than 25,000 TCR templates and about 6,000 unique clonotypes. General study points: Only pre- versus post-treatment comparisons showed clonal replacement. Blood contained 35% to 50% of the tumor's TCR clonotypes.

The CDR3 consists of 14 residues. CDR1 is SGHAT and CDR2 is FQDESV in the germline V gene (reference sequence). J was trimmed by 3 bases and V by 4 bases; bases with no gene match: 5. This clone occurred a few times. The antigen is not known. Noted time point: first of two pre-therapy site-matched biopsies two to three months apart. Measured with immunoSEQ multiplex PCR; TCRdb has only the in-frame clones, and not every one. Seen here are approximately 4,300 clones, over 65% observed once, and the top ten hold approximately 7.3%. The chain recombines TRBV11-1 with TRBJ1-2; 7 positions match TRBD1. The source material was tumor tissue, sampled before anti-PD-1 treatment. The clonotype comes from a human donor with basal cell carcinoma. CDR3 protein: CASSSRTGDYGYTF. The CDR3 bases are TGTGCCAGCAGCTCACGGACAGGAGACTATGGCTACACCTTC.